The next 3 T cell receptor beta chains were all read from a single sample in a study of OX40 agonist ivuxolimab in advanced cancers. Measured with immunoSEQ multiplex PCR; TCRdb has only the in-frame clones, and not every one. The table has approximately 91,000 clones, over 75% seen once. The specimen comprised CD4+ or CD8+ T cells sorted from blood, sampled in a trial of the OX40 agonist ivuxolimab. These receptors all stem from an adult with an advanced solid tumor such as melanoma, head and neck, liver or kidney cancer.

This chain joins TRBV7-8 and TRBJ2-7, with D possibly being TRBD1 (5 bases). There are 14 residues in the CDR3. Germline lookup yields CDR1 SGHVS and CDR2 FQNEAQ. Deletions cut 3 bases from V and 0 bases from J, with 9 bases between. The CDR3 region is CASSFEGVSYEQYF. The CDR3 coding sequence is TGTGCCAGCAGCTTCGAAGGGGTCTCCTACGAGCAGTACTTC.

The chain combines TRBV11-3 with TRBJ2-3; perhaps TRBD1 as D (6 bases). CDR3 length: 15 amino acids. Germline V gene lookup returns CDR1 SGHNT and CDR2 YENEEA. Trimming stripped 5 bases from V and 3 bases from J, with 15 bases between. The CDR3 sequence is CASSQGIKQTDTQYF. Written as DNA, the CDR3 is TGTGCCAGCAGCCAGGGGATTAAGCAGACAGATACGCAGTATTTT. The whole variable domain, filled in from reference TRBV11-3 and TRBJ2-3, reads EAGVVQSPRYKIIEKKQPVAFWCNPISGHNTLYWYLQNLGQGPELLIRYENEEAVDDSQLPKDRFSAERLKGVDSTLKIQPAELGDSAVYLCASSQGIKQTDTQYFGPGTRLTVL.

The chain joins TRBV5-1 to TRBJ2-7, with a tentative D call TRBD2 (5 bases). The germline CDR1 and CDR2 sequences are SGHRS and YFSETQ. CDR3 size: 14 residues. The V end was cut by 0 bases, the J end by 5 bases, with 12 bases between. The CDR3 reads CASSLVRARDEQYF. In nucleotides, the CDR3 is TGCGCCAGCAGCTTGGTGCGGGCTCGCGACGAGCAGTACTTC.